The 32 T cell receptor beta chains listed next were all sequenced from one sample in a study of OX40 agonist ivuxolimab in advanced cancers. Sequencing was performed with immunoSEQ multiplex PCR; in TCRdb, only in-frame clones are kept and a portion is missing. The table shows about 20,000 clones, with more than 80% occurring only once. Source: CD4+ or CD8+ T cells sorted from blood, taken in a trial of the OX40 agonist ivuxolimab. Receptors originate from an adult with an advanced solid tumor such as melanoma, head and neck, liver or kidney cancer.

The V and J genes are TRBV25-1 and TRBJ2-5; 7 bases match TRBD2. CDR1 and CDR2 (germline): MGHDK, SYGVNS. This CDR3 contains 15 residues. V trimming: 0 bases; J trimming: 0 bases; junction bases outside the gene matches: 1. CDR3 DNA: TGTGCCAGCAGTGAATATGGGAGGGACCAAGAGACCCAGTACTTC. It is translated as CASSEYGRDQETQYF.

V gene TRBV6-5 combines with J gene TRBJ2-1; TRBD2 matches 7 bases. CDR3 size: 12 residues. CDR1 is MNHEY, CDR2 SVGAGI, per germline. Trimming cost V 6 bases and J 8 bases; bases outside gene matches: 4. The CDR3 nucleotides read TGTGCCAGCAGCCCCGCGGGGGATGAGCAGTTCTTC. Amino acids: CASSPAGDEQFF.

The chain recombines TRBV5-5 with TRBJ1-1; D is undetermined. Germline CDR1 SGHKS, CDR2 YYEKEE (reference sequence). V was clipped by 0 bases and J by 1 base, with 10 bases between them. The CDR3 runs 15 residues. CDR3 sequence reads: CASSLGWTQNTEAFF. The CDR3 DNA reads as TGTGCCAGCAGCTTGGGTTGGACTCAGAACACTGAAGCTTTCTTT.

J is TRBJ1-1 and V is TRBV6-5; maybe TRBD1 (6 bases). The germline CDR1 and CDR2 sequences are MNHEY and SVGAGI. The V end lost 2 bases, the J end lost 0 bases, and 7 bases lay between the germline ends. The length of the CDR3 is 14 residues. CDR3 bases: TGTGCCAGCAGTTACCAGGGGATGAACACTGAAGCTTTCTTT. Translation gives CASSYQGMNTEAFF.

This clone showed up just once. This sequence joins TRBV10-3 and TRBJ1-2; 8 bases are a match to TRBD1. The V gene's germline CDR1 is ENHRY and CDR2 SYGVKD. This CDR3 has 14 amino acids. V lost 4 bases to trimming and J lost 3 bases; unmatched junction nucleotides: 4. Here the CDR3 reads CAISVGTGDYGYTF. The CDR3 region has the DNA TGTGCCATCAGTGTAGGGACAGGTGACTATGGCTACACCTTC.

This chain links TRBV11-2 with TRBJ2-5, with a tentative D call TRBD2 (6 bases). The V gene's germline CDR1 is SGHAT and CDR2 FQNNGV. This CDR3 has 15 residues. The V end lost 1 base, the J end lost 4 bases, and 13 bases lay between the germline ends. CDR3 in amino acids: CASSLGGVSGETQYF. The CDR3 bases are TGTGCCAGCAGCTTAGGGGGGGTGTCAGGAGAGACCCAGTACTTC.

This chain links TRBV7-2 with TRBJ2-7; TRBD2 is a possible D gene (7 bases). V shed 1 base and J shed 4 bases, with 17 bases lying between them. The CDR3 is made up of 16 amino acids. The V gene's germline CDR1 is SGHTA and CDR2 FQGNSA. CDR3 loop: CASSLDGWGGRYEQYF. As DNA, the CDR3 is TGTGCCAGCAGCTTAGATGGGTGGGGGGGGCGGTACGAGCAGTACTTC.

This clone was counted a single time. This chain connects TRBV5-4 to TRBJ1-1; no firm D call. Trimming left V 2 bases short and J 8 bases short, with 7 bases between. This CDR3 contains 11 residues. Per germline, CDR1 SGHNT and CDR2 YYREEE (reference sequence). CDR3 in DNA: TGTGCCAGCAGCTTCCTTAACGAAGCTTTCTTT. Residues: CASSFLNEAFF.

The CDR3 loop reads CASSRTSGGPNTGELFF. The CDR3 DNA reads TGCGCCAGCAGTCGGACTAGCGGGGGGCCGAACACCGGGGAGCTGTTTTTT. This chain joins TRBV5-1 and TRBJ2-2; 14 positions match TRBD2. Trimming took 5 bases from V and 0 from J; bases not matched to a gene: 3. The V gene's germline CDR1 is SGHRS and CDR2 YFSETQ. The CDR3 spans 17 residues.

This chain links TRBV11-2 with TRBJ2-1; 12 positions agree with TRBD1. Germline trimming cut 5 bases from V and 6 bases from J; bases unmatched to any gene: 5. CDR1 and CDR2 from the germline V gene are SGHAT and FQNNGV. The CDR3 totals 15 residues. CDR3 amino acids: CASSPGQGAPNEQFF. DNA of the CDR3: TGTGCCAGCAGCCCGGGACAGGGGGCTCCCAATGAGCAGTTCTTC.

J is TRBJ2-1 and V is TRBV5-1; possible D gene TRBD2, 6 bases. The CDR3 loop spans 18 amino acids. V was clipped by 4 bases and J by 0 bases, with 20 bases between them. CDR1 is SGHRS, CDR2 YFSETQ, per germline. DNA of the CDR3: TGCGCCAGCAGCCTAAAATTAGCGGCCGCGCTCTCCTACAATGAGCAGTTCTTC. This sequence encodes CASSLKLAAALSYNEQFF.

This chain joins TRBV19 and TRBJ1-1; D gene unclear. Trimming left V 6 bases short and J 7 bases short, with 12 bases between. Germline V lookup: CDR1 LNHDA, CDR2 SQIVND (reference sequence). The CDR3 sequence is 12 residues long. The chain's CDR3 is CASRRAALEAFF. DNA of the CDR3: TGTGCCAGTAGGAGGGCAGCCCTTGAAGCTTTCTTT.

The rearrangement links TRBV27 to TRBJ2-2; 9 bases align to TRBD2. V gave up 8 bases and J gave up 6 bases; unmatched junction bases: 10. Germline values: CDR1 MNHEY, CDR2 SMNVEV (reference sequence). CDR3 length: 15 amino acids. The CDR3 sequence is CASSWAAGGPGELFF. For the CDR3, the DNA is TGTGCCAGCTCATGGGCCGCGGGGGGGCCCGGGGAGCTGTTTTTT.

This clone was seen more than once but under ten times. The chain couples TRBV7-9 to TRBJ1-5; 8 bases are shared with TRBD1. From germline, CDR1 is SEHNR and CDR2 FQNEAQ (reference sequence). The CDR3 spans 16 residues. The V and J ends lost 2 bases and 1 base, in that order; junction bases with no gene match: 4. DNA for the CDR3: TGTGCCAGCAGCTTAACCGGGACAGGAAGCAATCAGCCCCAGCATTTT. Translation: CASSLTGTGSNQPQHF.

The gene calls are TRBV29-1 and TRBJ2-3; 9 nucleotides agree with TRBD2. This CDR3 spans 16 amino acids. The junction had 15 bases not matched to a gene; V was cut back by 5 bases and J by 6 bases. Germline V gene data show CDR1 as SQVTM and CDR2 as ANQGSEA. The CDR3 loop is CSVYGKAGGDRDTQYF. CDR3 DNA: TGCAGCGTTTATGGGAAGGCGGGAGGGGATCGGGATACGCAGTATTTT.

This CDR3 is CASSLAGGQFDEQYF. The CDR3 DNA is TGTGCCAGCAGCTTAGCAGGGGGCCAGTTCGACGAGCAGTACTTC. The genes are TRBV7-8 and TRBJ2-7, with TRBD1 identical over 7 bases. Trimming cost V 0 bases and J 5 bases; bases outside gene matches: 7. The germline gives CDR1 SGHVS, CDR2 FQNEAQ. The CDR3 covers 15 residues.

This chain connects TRBV6-8 to TRBJ2-3; D is unresolved. Germline V gene data show CDR1 as MNHGY and CDR2 as SAAAGT. This CDR3 contains 14 residues. The germline V and J ends were trimmed by 4 bases and 2 bases, with 10 bases remaining between them. The CDR3 coding sequence is TGTGCCAGCAGTTGGACGCAACCCACAGATACGCAGTATTTT. Its translation: CASSWTQPTDTQYF.

This clone was detected a few times. Germline and junction disagree at one end, which may indicate a read error. The chain links TRBV28 to TRBJ2-7; the match to TRBD1 covers 9 bases. The CDR3 length is 12 residues. Germline CDR1 reads MDHEN; CDR2 reads SYDVKM. In DNA form, the CDR3 reads TGTGCCAGCAGTTTATGGGGACAGGGCCTTGGCTTC. Protein sequence: CASSLWGQGLGF.

The chain uses TRBV7-9 and TRBJ2-3; possible D gene TRBD2, 5 bases. CDR3 size: 13 residues. CDR1 is SEHNR and CDR2 is FQNEAQ in the germline V gene (reference sequence). V was pared by 11 bases and J by 1 base, with 13 bases between. CDR3 bases: TGTGCCGTGAAGGAGAGGGGCACAGATACGCAGTATTTT. Residues: CAVKERGTDTQYF.

The chain uses TRBV14 and TRBJ2-7; D gene unclear. This CDR3 is 15 amino acids long. The germline V gene encodes CDR1 SGHDN and CDR2 FVKESK. V was trimmed by 3 bases and J by 0 bases, leaving 12 bases between them. CDR3 residues: CASSQGKGSSYEQYF. CDR3 DNA: TGTGCCAGCAGCCAGGGAAAGGGTAGCTCCTACGAGCAGTACTTC.

This chain uses TRBV7-2 with TRBJ2-7; 7 bases are a match to TRBD1. This CDR3 spans 15 amino acids. Trimming took 1 base from V and 4 from J; bases not matched to a gene: 7. Germline CDR1 reads SGHTA; CDR2 reads FQGNSA. CDR3 in amino acids: CASSLERTGLYEQYF. Written as DNA, the CDR3 is TGTGCCAGCAGCTTAGAGAGGACAGGCTTATACGAGCAGTACTTC.

In DNA, the CDR3 is TGCGCCAGCAGCCCGACGGGTTGGGGTGAAAAACTGTTTTTT. It is translated as CASSPTGWGEKLFF. The chain joins TRBV4-1 to TRBJ1-4; D remains ambiguous. V was shortened by 4 bases and J by 7 bases, with 13 bases between the two germline ends. The CDR3 sequence is 14 residues long. Germline CDR1 is MGHRA and CDR2 is YSYEKL.

V gene TRBV27 combines with J gene TRBJ2-6; a weak D match, TRBD1 (6 bases). CDR3 size: 14 residues. Per germline, CDR1 MNHEY and CDR2 SMNVEV (reference sequence). The ends were cut back, 5 bases at V and 4 bases at J, with 9 bases in the middle. CDR3 nucleotides: TGTGCCAGCAGTACAGGGAACGGGGCCAACGTCCTGACTTTC. Its translation: CASSTGNGANVLTF.

The chain joins TRBV6-6 to TRBJ1-5; D is ambiguous. The V gene's germline CDR1 is MNHNY and CDR2 SVGAGI (reference sequence). CDR3 length: 15 amino acids. V lost 0 bases, J lost 3 bases, and 9 bases lay in between. The CDR3 loop reads CASSYSRRSNQPQHF. The CDR3 DNA sequence: TGTGCCAGCAGTTACTCGAGACGGTCCAATCAGCCCCAGCATTTT.

In its sample, this clone was seen a few times. The CDR3 region has the DNA TGTGCCAGCAGTGAAGTCGGGTACGCTGAAGCTTTCTTT. Its protein product is CASSEVGYAEAFF. This chain connects TRBV6-1 to TRBJ1-1; D unresolved. This CDR3 spans 13 amino acids. Trimming left V 1 base short and J 6 bases short, with 9 bases between. The germline gives CDR1 MNHNS, CDR2 SASEGT.

This clone was found once. The chain is built from TRBV7-8 and TRBJ2-6; unclear D gene. The V end was cut by 1 base, the J end by 0 bases, with 4 bases between. CDR1 and CDR2 (germline): SGHVS, FQNEAQ. The CDR3 is made up of 15 amino acids. CDR3 region: CASSLGYSGANVLTF. The CDR3 nucleotides are TGTGCCAGCAGCTTAGGATACTCTGGGGCCAACGTCCTGACTTTC.

The CDR3 bases are TGTGCCATCAGTGGTGCGGAGGAATACTCTGGAAACACCATATATTTT. Its translation: CAISGAEEYSGNTIYF. This chain links TRBV10-3 with TRBJ1-3; D unclear. Germline CDR1 ENHRY, CDR2 SYGVKD. The CDR3 totals 16 residues. Trimming stripped 4 bases from V and 0 bases from J, with 13 bases between.

The chain links TRBV29-1 to TRBJ1-1; D gene ambiguous. This CDR3 has 13 residues. V gave up 0 bases and J gave up 8 bases, with 13 bases separating them. The V gene's germline CDR1 is SQVTM and CDR2 ANQGSEA. The CDR3 region is CSVEDWRSIEAFF. The CDR3 DNA follows: TGCAGCGTTGAAGATTGGCGGAGCATAGAAGCTTTCTTT.

This chain connects TRBV5-1 to TRBJ1-6; unclear D gene. The CDR3 covers 12 residues. V lost 4 bases and J 9 bases, leaving 8 bases between the germline ends. The germline V gene encodes CDR1 SGHRS and CDR2 YFSETQ. The CDR3 DNA reads as TGCGCCAGCAGCCGGATGGGTTCACCCCTCCACTTT. Translated: CASSRMGSPLHF.

The rearrangement joins TRBV27 to TRBJ1-4; D remains unclear. Germline V lookup: CDR1 MNHEY, CDR2 SMNVEV (reference sequence). Trimming stripped 8 bases from V and 4 bases from J, with 8 bases between. The CDR3 is made up of 12 amino acids. CDR3 in amino acids: CASRQFNEKLFF. As DNA, the CDR3 is TGTGCCAGCCGGCAGTTTAATGAAAAACTGTTTTTT.

By frequency in the sample, this clone is medium-sized. The rearrangement links TRBV14 to TRBJ1-4; 7 positions match TRBD1. Germline V gene lookup returns CDR1 SGHDN and CDR2 FVKESK. With V trimmed by 6 bases and J by 0 bases, 19 bases remained unmatched. The CDR3 is 20 amino acids. CDR3 sequence (DNA): TGTGCCAGCAGGGGTCTACGACGGGCAGGGGGGAGGGCAACTAATGAAAAACTGTTTTTT. It is translated as CASRGLRRAGGRATNEKLFF.

The genes are TRBV28 and TRBJ2-6; D may match TRBD1 or TRBD2 (5 bases each). Trimming shortened V by 6 bases and J by 0 bases, and 15 bases separated the two germline ends. The CDR3 length is 17 residues. The germline V gene has CDR1 MDHEN and CDR2 SYDVKM. DNA for the CDR3: TGTGCCAGCAGGTCCCGAGGGGCAAGCTCTGGGGCCAACGTCCTGACTTTC. Amino acids: CASRSRGASSGANVLTF.